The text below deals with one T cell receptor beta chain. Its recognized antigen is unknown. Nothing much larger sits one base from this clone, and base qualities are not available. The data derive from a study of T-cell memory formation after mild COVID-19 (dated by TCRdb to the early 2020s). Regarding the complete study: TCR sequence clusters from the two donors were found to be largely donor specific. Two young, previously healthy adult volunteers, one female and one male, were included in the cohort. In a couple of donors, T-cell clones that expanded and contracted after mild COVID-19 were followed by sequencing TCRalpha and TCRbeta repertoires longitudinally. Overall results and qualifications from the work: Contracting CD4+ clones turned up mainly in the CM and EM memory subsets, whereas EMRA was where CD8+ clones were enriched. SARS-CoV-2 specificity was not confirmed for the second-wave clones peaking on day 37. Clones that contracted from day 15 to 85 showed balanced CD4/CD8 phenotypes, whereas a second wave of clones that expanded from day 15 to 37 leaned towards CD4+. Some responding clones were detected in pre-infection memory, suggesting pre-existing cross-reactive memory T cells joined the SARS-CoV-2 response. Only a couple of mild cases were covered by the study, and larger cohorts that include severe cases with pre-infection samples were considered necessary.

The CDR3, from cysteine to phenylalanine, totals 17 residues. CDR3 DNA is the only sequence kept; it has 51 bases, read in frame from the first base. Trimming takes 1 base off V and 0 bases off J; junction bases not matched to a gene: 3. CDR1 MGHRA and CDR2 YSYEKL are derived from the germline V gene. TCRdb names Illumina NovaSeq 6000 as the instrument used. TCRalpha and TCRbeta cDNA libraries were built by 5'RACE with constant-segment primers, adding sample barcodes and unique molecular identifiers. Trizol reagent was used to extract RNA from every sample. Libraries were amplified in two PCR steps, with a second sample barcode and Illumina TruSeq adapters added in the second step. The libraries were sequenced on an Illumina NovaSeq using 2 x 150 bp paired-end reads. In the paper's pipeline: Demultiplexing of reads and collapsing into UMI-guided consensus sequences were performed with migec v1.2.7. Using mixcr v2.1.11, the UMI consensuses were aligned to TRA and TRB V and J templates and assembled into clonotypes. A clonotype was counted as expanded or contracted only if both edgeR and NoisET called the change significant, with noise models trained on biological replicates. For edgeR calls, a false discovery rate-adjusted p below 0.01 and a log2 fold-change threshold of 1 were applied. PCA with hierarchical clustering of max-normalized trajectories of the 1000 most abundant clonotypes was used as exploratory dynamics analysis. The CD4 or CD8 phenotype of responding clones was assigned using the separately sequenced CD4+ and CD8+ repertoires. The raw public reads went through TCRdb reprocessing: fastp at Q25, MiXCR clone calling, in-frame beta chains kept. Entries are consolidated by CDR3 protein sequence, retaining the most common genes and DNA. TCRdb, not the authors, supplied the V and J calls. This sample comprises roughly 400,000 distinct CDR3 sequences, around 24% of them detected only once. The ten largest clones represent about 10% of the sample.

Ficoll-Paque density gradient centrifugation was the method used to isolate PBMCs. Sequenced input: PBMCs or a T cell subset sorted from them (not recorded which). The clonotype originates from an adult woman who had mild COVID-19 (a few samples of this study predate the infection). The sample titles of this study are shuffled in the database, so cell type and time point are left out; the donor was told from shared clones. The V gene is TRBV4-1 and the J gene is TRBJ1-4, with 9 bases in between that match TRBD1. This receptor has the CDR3 CASSQGQGVATNEKLFF. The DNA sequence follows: TGCGCCAGCAGCCAAGGACAGGGGGTAGCAACTAATGAAAAACTGTTTTTT.